Reported below is one TCR beta chain. TCRdb keeps only in-frame clones here, not all; method: immunoSEQ multiplex PCR. This table has about 150,000 clones, about four fifths appearing once. The CDR3 sequence is 12 residues long. V was clipped by 7 bases and J by 2 bases, with 8 bases between them. The germline V gene encodes CDR1 SNHLY and CDR2 FYNNEI. The data belong to a study of blood T cell repertoires in COVID-19. Sequenced material: peripheral blood. The V call is TRBV2, the J call TRBJ2-5; a possible D gene is TRBD2 (6 bases). This receptor was taken from a woman aged 55-69 years with acute or convalescent COVID-19. CDR3 in DNA: TGTGCCAGCAACCGGGGGCAAGAGACCCAGTACTTC. It codes for CASNRGQETQYF.